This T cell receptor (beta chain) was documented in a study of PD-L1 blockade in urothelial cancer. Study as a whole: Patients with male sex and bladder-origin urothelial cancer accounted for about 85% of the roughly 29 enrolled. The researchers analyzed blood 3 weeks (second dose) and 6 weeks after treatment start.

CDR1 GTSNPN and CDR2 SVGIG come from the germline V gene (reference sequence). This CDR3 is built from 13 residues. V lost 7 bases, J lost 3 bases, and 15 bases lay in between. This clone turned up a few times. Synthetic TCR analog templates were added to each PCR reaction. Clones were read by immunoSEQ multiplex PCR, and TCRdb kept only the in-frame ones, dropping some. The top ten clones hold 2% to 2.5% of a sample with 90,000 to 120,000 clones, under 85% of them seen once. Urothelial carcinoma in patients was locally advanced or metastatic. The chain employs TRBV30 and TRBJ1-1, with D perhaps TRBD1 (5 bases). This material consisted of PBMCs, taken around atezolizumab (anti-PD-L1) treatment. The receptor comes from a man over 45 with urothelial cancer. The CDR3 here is CALNRGTYTEAFF. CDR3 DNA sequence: TGTGCCTTAAATAGGGGCACCTACACTGAAGCTTTCTTT.